This record covers a single T cell receptor beta chain. This entry belongs to a study of blood T cell repertoires in COVID-19. Across the whole study: Sites in the United States, Italy and Spain provided acute and convalescent COVID-19 samples. Sources were T cells, B-cell-depleted T cells, or PBMCs; the material itself was cDNA or gDNA.

In the source study's methods: Scientists estimated how many nucleated cells there were by amplifying reference gene primers. Using immunoSEQ multiplex PCR, the repertoire was profiled, and TCRdb retains in-frame clones only, with some absent. That table gives V, J and clone size, and the DNA gave D and trimming. The data hold around 150,000 clones, with around 80% observed a single time. There are 13 residues in the CDR3. V gave up 4 bases and J gave up 3 bases, with 9 bases separating them. The sequenced sample consisted of peripheral blood. This rearrangement joins TRBV12-3 or TRBV12-4 to TRBJ2-5; unclear D gene. This receptor was taken from a woman of 80 years or more in a cohort sampled during active or convalescent COVID-19. CDR3 region: CASSSRFEETQYF. The CDR3 region has the DNA TGTGCCAGCAGTTCCAGGTTTGAAGAGACCCAGTACTTC.